The T cell receptor beta chain described here comes from a study of CD8 T cells in ankylosing spondylitis. Points from the study as a whole: Disease-associated clones were reportedly significantly overrepresented in matched ankylosing spondylitis synovial fluid. Peripheral blood held disease-linked clones only at relatively low frequency, and these were CD8+. A motif of roughly 8 highly homologous TCR beta variants was seen as apparently characteristic of ankylosing spondylitis blood.

Making the TCR beta libraries involved quantitative 5'-RACE with molecular barcodes. MiXCR, applied by TCRdb to the 5' RACE reads, yields one record per CDR3 protein. The data show 750,000 to 850,000 distinct CDR3 sequences, about an eighth seen once. Trimming shortened V by 0 bases and J by 5 bases, and 11 bases separated the two germline ends. Germline V CDR1 and CDR2: SQVTM, ANQGSEA. This CDR3 is built from 14 residues. This clonotype was counted at least ten times. What it binds is not known. The TCR originated in a male donor with ankylosing spondylitis. Sequences were obtained from blood, either unsorted or a sorted T cell fraction (not recorded which). V usage is TRBV29-1 and J usage is TRBJ2-1; D is perhaps TRBD2 (5 bases). The CDR3 loop is CSVEDFGLHNEQFF. In nucleotides, the CDR3 is TGCAGCGTTGAAGATTTCGGACTTCACAATGAGCAGTTCTTC.